This is a list of T cell receptor beta chains from one sample in a study of PD-L1 blockade in urothelial cancer. Data came from immunoSEQ multiplex PCR; TCRdb stores just in-frame clones and leaves some out. The sample carries 70,000 or so clones, 90% recorded once. Sequencing used PBMCs, obtained around atezolizumab (anti-PD-L1) treatment. Source of these receptors: a man aged 70 or older with urothelial cancer. Both conserved end residues are part of each CDR3. The order of the fields is CDR3 length, J gene, V gene, clone size, D gene, CDR3 DNA, CDR3 protein. A D gene is named only where the DNA matches it firmly. Size tells how often a clone was seen (once, few, many) or the class of an expanded clone, and some rows leave it out.

cdr3_length: 15; j_call: TRBJ2-1; v_call: TRBV11-2; clone_size: -; d_call: TRBD2; cdr3_nt: TGTGCCAGCAGCTTAGTCGGCGGGAGGGTGGATGAGCAGTTCTTC; cdr3_aa: CASSLVGGRVDEQFF
cdr3_length: 15; j_call: TRBJ1-2; v_call: TRBV5-6; clone_size: -; d_call: TRBD1; cdr3_nt: TGTGCCAGCAGCTTGATGGGACAGGGGGTCTATGGCTACACCTTC; cdr3_aa: CASSLMGQGVYGYTF
cdr3_length: 13; j_call: TRBJ2-7; v_call: TRBV27; clone_size: -; d_call: -; cdr3_nt: TGTGCCAGCAGAAAACAGGACAACTACGAGCAGTACTTC; cdr3_aa: CASRKQDNYEQYF
cdr3_length: 15; j_call: TRBJ2-5; v_call: TRBV6-5; clone_size: -; d_call: TRBD1; cdr3_nt: TGTGCCAGCAGTTACGGACAGGGGGGGGGAGAGACCCAGTACTTC; cdr3_aa: CASSYGQGGGETQYF
cdr3_length: 16; j_call: TRBJ1-2; v_call: TRBV15; clone_size: -; d_call: TRBD1; cdr3_nt: TGTGCCACCAGCAGAGAGCCGGGACAGGGGAGGCATGGCTACACCTTC; cdr3_aa: CATSREPGQGRHGYTF
cdr3_length: 13; j_call: TRBJ2-5; v_call: TRBV2; clone_size: once; d_call: TRBD2; cdr3_nt: TGTGCCAGCAACGGACTAGTGGGAGAGACCCAGTACTTC; cdr3_aa: CASNGLVGETQYF
cdr3_length: 17; j_call: TRBJ2-7; v_call: TRBV7-8; clone_size: once; d_call: -; cdr3_nt: TGTGCCAGCAGCTTGGTGACACTAGCAGCAGAGTCCTACGAGCAGTACTTC; cdr3_aa: CASSLVTLAAESYEQYF
cdr3_length: 18; j_call: TRBJ1-4; v_call: TRBV15; clone_size: -; d_call: -; cdr3_nt: TGTGCCACCAGCAGAGTCGGGAGTGGGCTATGGGGTGAAGAAAAACTGTTTTTT; cdr3_aa: CATSRVGSGLWGEEKLFF
cdr3_length: 16; j_call: TRBJ1-3; v_call: TRBV28; clone_size: -; d_call: -; cdr3_nt: TGTGCCAGCAGTGCCTACAGGGTAGGCTCTGGAAACACCATATATTTT; cdr3_aa: CASSAYRVGSGNTIYF
cdr3_length: 15; j_call: TRBJ2-5; v_call: TRBV5-4; clone_size: -; d_call: TRBD2; cdr3_nt: TGTGCCAGCAGCCCCGGGCTAGCGGTACAAGAGACCCAGTACTTC; cdr3_aa: CASSPGLAVQETQYF
cdr3_length: 13; j_call: TRBJ2-1; v_call: TRBV5-6; clone_size: -; d_call: -; cdr3_nt: TGTGCCAGCAGCCCGAGGTATTTGCATGAGCAGTTCTTC; cdr3_aa: CASSPRYLHEQFF
cdr3_length: 15; j_call: TRBJ2-1; v_call: TRBV21-1; clone_size: few; d_call: -; cdr3_nt: TGTGCCAGCAGCACCGAGCGGGAGTTCTACAATGAGCAGTTCTTC; cdr3_aa: CASSTEREFYNEQFF
cdr3_length: 15; j_call: TRBJ2-5; v_call: TRBV7-2; clone_size: few; d_call: -; cdr3_nt: TGTGCCAGCAGCTTAGGTGCAGGGGTGGTGGAGACCCAGTACTTC; cdr3_aa: CASSLGAGVVETQYF
cdr3_length: 14; j_call: TRBJ1-1; v_call: TRBV11-2; clone_size: -; d_call: TRBD1; cdr3_nt: TGTGCCAGCAGCTTTACAGGGGCAGCAGCTGAAGCTTTCTTT; cdr3_aa: CASSFTGAAAEAFF
cdr3_length: 15; j_call: TRBJ2-5; v_call: TRBV6-1; clone_size: -; d_call: -; cdr3_nt: TGTGCCAGGCCCGAACGCGGCGGCTTACAAGAGACCCAGTACTTC; cdr3_aa: CARPERGGLQETQYF
cdr3_length: 11; j_call: TRBJ1-1; v_call: TRBV30; clone_size: few; d_call: -; cdr3_nt: TGTGCCTGGAGTACCCGAGCTGGTGCTTTCTTT; cdr3_aa: CAWSTRAGAFF
cdr3_length: 15; j_call: TRBJ1-4; v_call: TRBV15; clone_size: -; d_call: TRBD1; cdr3_nt: TGTGCCACCAGCACGCGGGACAGGAGAAATGAAAAACTGTTTTTT; cdr3_aa: CATSTRDRRNEKLFF
cdr3_length: 13; j_call: TRBJ1-1; v_call: TRBV2; clone_size: -; d_call: -; cdr3_nt: TGTGCCAGCAGGTATCAGGGGAACACTGAAGCTTTCTTT; cdr3_aa: CASRYQGNTEAFF
cdr3_length: 15; j_call: TRBJ2-5; v_call: TRBV5-4; clone_size: -; d_call: -; cdr3_nt: TGTGCCAGCAGCGAATCCAGGCGGGTGGGGGAGACCCAGTACTTC; cdr3_aa: CASSESRRVGETQYF
cdr3_length: 15; j_call: TRBJ2-2; v_call: TRBV19; clone_size: -; d_call: -; cdr3_nt: TGTGCCAGTAGTAGAACGGGATCGAACACCGGGGAGCTGTTTTTT; cdr3_aa: CASSRTGSNTGELFF
cdr3_length: 15; j_call: TRBJ2-7; v_call: TRBV6-6; clone_size: -; d_call: TRBD1; cdr3_nt: TGTGCCAGCAGTTACGGGGGACAGGGGATCTACGAGCAGTACTTC; cdr3_aa: CASSYGGQGIYEQYF
cdr3_length: 14; j_call: TRBJ2-3; v_call: TRBV5-1; clone_size: -; d_call: TRBD2; cdr3_nt: TGCGCCAGCAGCTTCAGCGGGAGCGGAGATACGCAGTATTTT; cdr3_aa: CASSFSGSGDTQYF
cdr3_length: 14; j_call: TRBJ2-7; v_call: TRBV5-1; clone_size: -; d_call: TRBD1; cdr3_nt: TGCGCCAGCAGCTTGGACGGGACAGTATACGAGCAGTACTTC; cdr3_aa: CASSLDGTVYEQYF